Shown below are 16 T cell receptor beta chains from a single sample sequenced in a study of blood T cell repertoires in COVID-19. Data came from immunoSEQ multiplex PCR; TCRdb stores just in-frame clones and leaves some out. The table has 200,000 to 300,000 clones, over 65% seen once. The sequencing input was peripheral blood. Receptor source: a woman of 80 years or more with acute or convalescent COVID-19.

V is TRBV9 and J is TRBJ2-7, with D perhaps TRBD1 (5 bases). The germline CDR1 and CDR2 sequences are SGDLS and YYNGEE. Trimming cost V 3 bases and J 6 bases, with 16 bases left between them. The CDR3 covers 14 residues. As DNA, the CDR3 is TGTGCCAGCAGCGCCGGACCGACAGCGAGCGAGCAGTACTTC. Translating it yields CASSAGPTASEQYF.

The chain joins TRBV5-1 to TRBJ2-3, with D possibly TRBD1 on 5 matching bases. The length of the CDR3 is 12 residues. V shed 3 bases and J shed 4 bases, with 6 bases lying between them. Germline CDR1 and CDR2: SGHRS and YFSETQ. The CDR3 nucleotides are TGCGCCAGCAGCTCGACAGCAGATACGCAGTATTTT. Protein product: CASSSTADTQYF.

This chain links TRBV27 with TRBJ2-6; 7 bases match TRBD1. Looked up from germline, CDR1 is MNHEY and CDR2 is SMNVEV (reference sequence). This CDR3 is built from 15 residues. The junction had 4 bases not matched to a gene; V was cut back by 6 bases and J by 2 bases. DNA for the CDR3: TGTGCCAGCAGCAGAGGGACAGCTGGGGCCAACGTCCTGACTTTC. Translation gives CASSRGTAGANVLTF. Variable domain in full (rest from reference TRBV27 and TRBJ2-6): EAQVTQNPRYLITVTGKKLTVTCSQNMNHEYMSWYRQDPGLGLRQIYYSMNVEVTDKGDVPEGYKVSRKEKRNFPLILESPSPNQTSLYFCASSRGTAGANVLTFGAGSRLTVL.

This chain links TRBV4-3 with TRBJ2-2; TRBD2 aligns across 10 bases. Trimming removed 3 bases from V and 1 base from J; junction bases left unmatched: 5. The germline gives CDR1 LGHNA, CDR2 YSLEER. CDR3 length equals 17 residues. CDR3 loop: CASSHPSGGRNTGELFF. The DNA for the CDR3 is TGCGCCAGCAGCCACCCTAGCGGGGGCCGGAACACCGGGGAGCTGTTTTTT.

The sample holds a few counts of this clone. The genes are TRBV18 and TRBJ1-5; possibly TRBD1 for D (5 bases). Per germline, CDR1 KGHSH and CDR2 LQKENI. Trimming took 3 bases from V and 4 from J, leaving 7 bases between them. There are 13 residues in the CDR3. The CDR3 region has the DNA TGTGCCAGCTCACCGGACAAAAATCAGCCCCAGCATTTT. It encodes CASSPDKNQPQHF. Complete variable domain (other parts from reference TRBV18 and TRBJ1-5): NAGVMQNPRHLVRRRGQEARLRCSPMKGHSHVYWYRQLPEEGLKFMVYLQKENIIDESGMPKERFSAEFPKEGPSILRIQQVVRGDSAAYFCASSPDKNQPQHFGDGTRLSIL.

The chain couples TRBV5-1 to TRBJ2-7, with TRBD1 matching over 8 bases. V lost 4 bases and J lost 0; bases outside the gene matches: 3. This CDR3 region has 14 residues. Germline CDR1 is SGHRS and CDR2 is YFSETQ. Here the CDR3 reads CASSKQGVSYEQYF. CDR3 nucleotide sequence: TGCGCCAGCAGCAAACAGGGGGTCTCCTACGAGCAGTACTTC.

This rearrangement joins TRBV5-4 to TRBJ2-3; D is unresolved. Germline V gene lookup returns CDR1 SGHNT and CDR2 YYREEE (reference sequence). Trimming shortened V by 4 bases and J by 2 bases, and 11 bases separated the two germline ends. The CDR3 contains 14 residues. CDR3 nucleotides: TGTGCCAGCAGCCCCCAGCAGGCCACAGATACGCAGTATTTT. Its protein product is CASSPQQATDTQYF.

The chain joins TRBV7-9 to TRBJ2-2, with D maybe TRBD2 (6 bases). The CDR3 spans 15 residues. Per the germline V gene, CDR1 is SEHNR and CDR2 is FQNEAQ (reference sequence). Trimming cost V 4 bases and J 2 bases, with 11 bases left between them. In DNA form, the CDR3 reads TGTGCCAGCAGCTCGTTGGGACTTAACACCGGGGAGCTGTTTTTT. Translating gives CASSSLGLNTGELFF.

This clone was recorded only once. V usage is TRBV11-2 and J usage is TRBJ1-1, with TRBD1 as a possible D gene (5 bases). Per the germline V gene, CDR1 is SGHAT and CDR2 is FQNNGV. The CDR3 has 14 amino acids. Trimming stripped 5 bases from V and 1 base from J, with 11 bases between. CDR3 bases: TGTGCCAGCAGCCGAACTGACAGGAACACTGAAGCTTTCTTT. This codes for CASSRTDRNTEAFF.

This clone was counted only a few times. V gene TRBV25-1 combines with J gene TRBJ2-2; possible D gene TRBD1, 5 bases. The CDR3 is 14 residues long. Per the germline V gene, CDR1 is MGHDK and CDR2 is SYGVNS. V was cut by 8 bases and J by 1 base, with 11 bases left in between. The CDR3 DNA reads TGTGCCAGCCGATCTAGGGGGAACACCGGGGAGCTGTTTTTT. Residues: CASRSRGNTGELFF.

The J gene is TRBJ1-2, the V gene TRBV12-3 or TRBV12-4, with TRBD1 as a possible D gene (6 bases). CDR3 length: 13 residues. V lost 2 bases to trimming and J lost 6 bases, with 10 bases between them. For the CDR3, the DNA is TGTGCCAGCAGTTTACAGGGGTGGGATGGCTACACCTTC. It specifies CASSLQGWDGYTF.

The chain joins TRBV15 to TRBJ1-1; 7 positions agree with TRBD1. The germline gives CDR1 LNHNV, CDR2 YYDKDF (reference sequence). The CDR3 sequence is 16 residues long. The V and J ends lost 0 bases and 0 bases, in that order; junction bases with no gene match: 4. CDR3 residues: CATSRDPGQMNTEAFF. The CDR3 DNA is TGTGCCACCAGCAGAGATCCGGGACAGATGAACACTGAAGCTTTCTTT.

V usage is TRBV6-1 and J usage is TRBJ2-4; D may be TRBD1 (6 bases). The CDR3 runs to 15 residues. Germline V lookup: CDR1 MNHNS, CDR2 SASEGT. V lost 3 bases, J lost 0 bases, and 9 bases lay in between. The CDR3 is CASSDRQVAKNIQYF. The CDR3 nucleotides read TGTGCCAGCAGTGACAGACAGGTAGCCAAAAACATTCAGTACTTC.

This sequence joins TRBV7-8 and TRBJ1-6, with 8 bases identical to TRBD1. Germline loops: CDR1 SGHVS, CDR2 FQNEAQ. V lost 5 bases and J lost 7; bases outside the gene matches: 7. The CDR3 has 15 amino acids. As DNA, the CDR3 is TGTGCCAGCAGCCCCATGCACAGGGGGAATTCACCCCTCCACTTT. The encoded protein is CASSPMHRGNSPLHF.

The V gene is TRBV7-9, the J gene TRBJ2-7; TRBD1 might be the D (6 bases). The CDR3 spans 15 residues. The V gene lost 2 bases and the J gene lost 3 bases, with 14 bases spanning the gap. Germline CDR1 reads SEHNR; CDR2 reads FQNEAQ (reference sequence). Here the CDR3 DNA reads TGTGCCAGCAGCTTAACAGGGAAGGGTAACTACGAGCAGTACTTC. This translates into CASSLTGKGNYEQYF.

The V and J genes are TRBV3-1 (or the pseudogene TRBV3-2) and TRBJ1-2; a possible D gene is TRBD1 (5 bases). Germline V CDR1 and CDR2: LGHDT, YNNKEL (reference sequence). The CDR3 spans 13 residues. V lost 1 base and J 7 bases, leaving 10 bases between the germline ends. This chain's CDR3 is CASSQAPQGGYTF. Here the CDR3 DNA reads TGTGCCAGCAGCCAAGCGCCCCAGGGTGGCTACACCTTC.